The next 30 T cell receptor beta chains were all read from a single sample in a study of T-cell memory formation after mild COVID-19 (dated by TCRdb to the early 2020s). The library was built by means of 5' RACE. The sequencing machine was an Illumina NovaSeq 6000. Clones were called with MiXCR by TCRdb after fastp trimmed the public reads at Q25, and only in-frame beta chains were retained. Each CDR3 protein gets just one entry, which takes the most common genes and DNA from the rows behind it. This sample comprises some 300,000 distinct CDR3 sequences, around 20% of them detected only once. Jointly, the top ten make up roughly 21% of the sample. Sequencing was performed on PBMCs or a T cell subset sorted from them (not recorded which). The receptors shown here come from a man aged 18 to 29 who had mild COVID-19 (a few samples of this study predate the infection). The sample titles of this study are shuffled in the database, so cell type and time point are left out; the donor was told from shared clones.

This clonotype was picked up a small number of times. The chain has TRBV20-1 and TRBJ1-6; TRBD1 matches at 7 bases. Looked up from germline, CDR1 is DFQATT and CDR2 is SNEGSKA (reference sequence). The CDR3 has 17 amino acids. The V segment lost 5 bases and the J segment 9 bases; nucleotides outside the gene matches: 19. This chain's CDR3 is CSASTGEVGGIRSPLHF. The CDR3 nucleotides read TGCAGTGCTTCAACAGGGGAAGTCGGTGGTATTCGTTCACCCCTCCACTTT.

V gene TRBV6-1 combines with J gene TRBJ2-5; a weak D match, TRBD1 (7 bases). CDR1 is MNHNS and CDR2 is SASEGT in the germline V gene. Trimming left V 6 bases short and J 6 bases short, with 20 bases between. The CDR3 has 15 amino acids. CDR3 amino acids: CASRGDPGGQKTQYF. DNA for the CDR3: TGTGCCAGCAGGGGAGATCCAGGGGGGCAAAAGACCCAGTACTTC.

The chain carries TRBV5-1 and TRBJ2-1; no reliable D call. V was cut by 5 bases and J by 6 bases, with 12 bases left in between. This CDR3 region has 13 residues. Germline assignment: CDR1 SGHRS and CDR2 YFSETQ. The DNA for the CDR3 is TGCGCCAGCAGTCAGACCCCCCCCAATGAGCAGTTCTTC. It encodes CASSQTPPNEQFF. The variable domain in full, completed from reference TRBV5-1 and TRBJ2-1, reads KAGVTQTPRYLIKTRGQQVTLSCSPISGHRSVSWYQQTPGQGLQFLFEYFSETQRNKGNFPGRFSGRQFSNSRSEMNVSTLELGDSALYLCASSQTPPNEQFFGPGTRLTVL.

V gene TRBV7-2 combines with J gene TRBJ2-5, with TRBD2 matching 10 bases. With 5 bases clipped from V and 1 base from J, the junction kept 7 bases outside the gene matches. Germline lookup yields CDR1 SGHTA and CDR2 FQGNSA. The CDR3 has 16 amino acids. The CDR3 region has the DNA TGTGCCAGCAGCGGTCTGAGCGGGGGGGCCCAAGAGACCCAGTACTTC. It codes for CASSGLSGGAQETQYF.

J is TRBJ1-1 and V is TRBV28; D might be TRBD1 (6 bases). V was trimmed by 1 base and J by 9 bases, leaving 12 bases between them. The CDR3 totals 13 residues. Germline V CDR1 and CDR2: MDHEN, SYDVKM. The CDR3 region is CASSLFGGSQAFF. In nucleotides, the CDR3 is TGTGCCAGCAGTTTATTTGGGGGCTCTCAAGCTTTCTTT. The full variable domain, with the rest looked up from reference TRBV28 and TRBJ1-1, is DVKVTQSSRYLVKRTGEKVFLECVQDMDHENMFWYRQDPGLGLRLIYFSYDVKMKEKGDIPEGYSVSREKKERFSLILESASTNQTSMYLCASSLFGGSQAFFGQGTRLTVV.

Only a few counts were recorded for this clonotype. The chain uses TRBV6-5 and TRBJ2-3; 9 bases map to TRBD1. The CDR3 totals 15 residues. The germline V gene encodes CDR1 MNHEY and CDR2 SVGAGI. Germline trimming cut 6 bases from V and 1 base from J; bases unmatched to any gene: 5. The CDR3 loop is CASSRTGVGTDTQYF. CDR3 sequence (DNA): TGTGCCAGCAGCCGGACAGGGGTTGGCACAGATACGCAGTATTTT.

The rearrangement joins TRBV6-6 to TRBJ1-1, with a weak D call TRBD1 (5 bases). The CDR3 covers 12 residues. The germline gives CDR1 MNHNY, CDR2 SVGAGI (reference sequence). V was cut by 6 bases and J by 7 bases, with 12 bases left in between. The CDR3 DNA is TGTGCCAGCAGGGCTCAGGGACTTGAAGCTTTCTTT. Translated, it gives CASRAQGLEAFF.

The chain couples TRBV20-1 to TRBJ1-3, with 7 bases lining up with TRBD1. Germline V gives CDR1 DFQATT, CDR2 SNEGSKA (reference sequence). CDR3 length: 13 amino acids. J gave up 2 bases and V 2 bases, and 0 bases lay outside the gene matches. This CDR3 is CSARQGAGNTIYF. CDR3 DNA: TGCAGTGCTAGACAGGGGGCTGGAAACACCATATATTTT.

In this sample, this clonotype turned up once. The chain couples TRBV18 to TRBJ2-3, with 7 bases matching TRBD1. The CDR3 loop spans 11 amino acids. Germline V gives CDR1 KGHSH, CDR2 LQKENI. V trimming: 6 bases; J trimming: 12 bases; junction bases outside the gene matches: 6. The CDR3: CASSPGTDQYF. For the CDR3, the DNA is TGTGCCAGCTCTCCCGGGACAGACCAGTATTTT.

The chain employs TRBV5-1 and TRBJ2-3, with TRBD2 matching 11 bases. Germline V gene lookup returns CDR1 SGHRS and CDR2 YFSETQ. CDR3 length: 15 amino acids. The trim removed 5 bases at V and 4 bases at J, leaving 6 bases unmatched. The CDR3 here is CASSSLAGVADTQYF. The CDR3 region has the DNA TGCGCCAGCAGTTCACTAGCGGGGGTGGCAGATACGCAGTATTTT. Supplemented by reference TRBV5-1 and TRBJ2-3, the full variable domain reads KAGVTQTPRYLIKTRGQQVTLSCSPISGHRSVSWYQQTPGQGLQFLFEYFSETQRNKGNFPGRFSGRQFSNSRSEMNVSTLELGDSALYLCASSSLAGVADTQYFGPGTRLTVL.

This clonotype was counted between two and nine times. The V gene is TRBV5-6, the J gene TRBJ2-1, with 7 bases matching TRBD1. V lost 5 bases and J lost 6; bases outside the gene matches: 5. The CDR3 sequence is 13 residues long. The germline CDR1 and CDR2 sequences are SGHDT and YYEEEE. The CDR3 DNA is TGTGCCAGCAGGCTCCCAGGGGGCAATGAGCAGTTCTTC. As protein: CASRLPGGNEQFF.

This clonotype was observed a few times. The chain has TRBV7-3 and TRBJ2-7, with TRBD2 matching over 11 bases. There are 15 residues in the CDR3. The germline V gene has CDR1 SGHTA and CDR2 FQGTGA. Trimming took 4 bases from V and 3 from J; bases not matched to a gene: 5. CDR3 residues: CASSYIAGGRYEQYV. The DNA of the CDR3 is TGTGCCAGCAGCTACATAGCGGGGGGGCGCTACGAGCAGTACGTC.

This clonotype was seen more than once but under ten times. The gene calls are TRBV14 and TRBJ1-2, with D possibly TRBD1 on 5 matching bases. The CDR3 extends over 14 amino acids. Germline V gene sequence: CDR1 SGHDN, CDR2 FVKESK. V lost 4 bases to trimming and J lost 9 bases, with 18 bases between them. The DNA of the CDR3 is TGTGCCAGCAGCCCACCGCCTCGGGGCGGGTGCTACACCTTC. As protein: CASSPPPRGGCYTF.

This clonotype was counted only a few times. The chain carries TRBV4-3 and TRBJ2-2, with TRBD2 as a possible D gene (5 bases). The V end was cut by 4 bases, the J end by 4 bases, with 10 bases between. The CDR3 runs 14 residues. Per germline, CDR1 LGHNA and CDR2 YSLEER. CDR3 coding DNA: TGCGCCAGCAGCCTAGGACTCATCACCGGGGAGCTGTTTTTT. It translates to CASSLGLITGELFF.

The chain combines TRBV29-1 with TRBJ2-7; 7 bases fit TRBD1. The CDR3 consists of 14 residues. J lost 2 bases, V lost 3 bases, and 7 bases had no gene match. From germline, CDR1 is SQVTM and CDR2 ANQGSEA. DNA of the CDR3: TGCAGCGTTGAGCAACAGGGGACAGCCTACGAGCAGTACTTC. Protein: CSVEQQGTAYEQYF.

This clonotype was seen more than once but under ten times. The V and J genes are TRBV20-1 and TRBJ2-5; D perhaps matches TRBD2 (5 bases). V was clipped by 3 bases and J by 7 bases, with 9 bases between them. Germline loops: CDR1 DFQATT, CDR2 SNEGSKA (reference sequence). CDR3 length: 11 amino acids. CDR3 protein: CSARDSVTQYF. The DNA of the CDR3 is TGCAGTGCTAGGGACTCTGTGACCCAGTACTTC.

This clonotype came up a few times. The J gene is TRBJ1-6, the V gene TRBV15; TRBD1 is a possible D gene (5 bases). The V end was cut by 1 base, the J end by 7 bases, with 11 bases between. In germline, CDR1 is LNHNV, CDR2 YYDKDF (reference sequence). CDR3 length: 15 residues. The chain's CDR3 is CATSRAGYYNSPLHF. The CDR3 DNA reads as TGTGCCACCAGCAGAGCAGGGTACTACAATTCACCCCTCCACTTT.

The chain has TRBV7-2 and TRBJ1-1; maybe TRBD1 (5 bases). Germline CDR1 SGHTA, CDR2 FQGNSA. V shed 0 bases and J shed 10 bases, with 15 bases lying between them. There are 14 residues in the CDR3. The CDR3 DNA follows: TGTGCCAGCAGCTTAGCGTGGGGCCCGGGGGGAGCTTTCTTT. This sequence encodes CASSLAWGPGGAFF.

The rearrangement uses TRBV6-4 and TRBJ1-5; 7 bases agree with TRBD1. Germline V lookup: CDR1 MRHNA, CDR2 SNTAGT. The CDR3 extends over 15 amino acids. J lost 0 bases, V lost 6 bases, and 5 bases had no gene match. The CDR3 DNA reads TGTGCCAGCAGCCCTAGACAGGGTAGCAATCAGCCCCAGCATTTT. This gives the protein CASSPRQGSNQPQHF.

This clonotype has only a few counts. V and J are TRBV6-2 or TRBV6-3 and TRBJ2-5; weak D call: TRBD2 (6 bases). The CDR3 sequence is 14 residues long. V was pared by 4 bases and J by 1 base, with 10 bases between. Germline CDR1 MNHEY, CDR2 SVGEGT. Here the CDR3 DNA reads TGTGCCAGCAGTTGGACTACCCTCCAAGAGACCCAGTACTTC. Its translation is CASSWTTLQETQYF.

The chain recombines TRBV30 with TRBJ2-1, with 7 positions matching TRBD1. This CDR3 comprises 13 residues. Looked up from germline, CDR1 is GTSNPN and CDR2 is SVGIG (reference sequence). V was pared by 2 bases and J by 10 bases, with 8 bases of the junction left unmatched. CDR3 coding DNA: TGTGCCTGGAGTAGCCAGGGGGTCCGGGAGCAGTTCTTC. Translated: CAWSSQGVREQFF.

The chain employs TRBV5-1 and TRBJ2-1, with D possibly being TRBD2 (5 bases). The V gene lost 0 bases and the J gene lost 7 bases, with 17 bases spanning the gap. The length of the CDR3 is 16 residues. Germline V gives CDR1 SGHRS, CDR2 YFSETQ. CDR3 in DNA: TGCGCCAGCAGCTTGGCGGCCCTAAACGGGGAAAATGAGCAGTTCTTC. This translates into CASSLAALNGENEQFF. Full variable domain (missing parts from reference TRBV5-1 and TRBJ2-1): KAGVTQTPRYLIKTRGQQVTLSCSPISGHRSVSWYQQTPGQGLQFLFEYFSETQRNKGNFPGRFSGRQFSNSRSEMNVSTLELGDSALYLCASSLAALNGENEQFFGPGTRLTVL.

This chain connects TRBV9 to TRBJ2-5; 15 bases line up with TRBD2. The junction had 6 bases not matched to a gene; V was cut back by 5 bases and J by 4 bases. CDR3 length: 16 residues. The germline V gene has CDR1 SGDLS and CDR2 YYNGEE. CDR3: CASSLGLAGGGETQYF. The DNA for the CDR3 is TGTGCCAGCAGTCTCGGACTAGCGGGGGGGGGAGAGACCCAGTACTTC.

The chain combines TRBV3-1 with TRBJ1-1; TRBD1 matches 7 bases. The length of the CDR3 is 14 residues. Germline V gene sequence: CDR1 LGHDT, CDR2 YNNKEL (reference sequence). Trimming took 0 bases from V and 9 from J; bases not matched to a gene: 7. The CDR3 sequence: CASSQEGRQGQAFF. As DNA, the CDR3 is TGTGCCAGCAGCCAAGAAGGTCGACAGGGACAAGCTTTCTTT.

This clonotype was counted only a few times. This sequence joins TRBV4-1 and TRBJ1-6; D is unclear. From germline, CDR1 is MGHRA and CDR2 YSYEKL. The CDR3 contains 17 residues. Deletions cut 1 base from V and 0 bases from J, with 10 bases between. The CDR3 sequence is CASSQVWLSSYNSPLHF. The CDR3, as DNA: TGCGCCAGCAGCCAAGTATGGCTCAGCTCCTATAATTCACCCCTCCACTTT.

The V call is TRBV7-2, the J call TRBJ1-1; D might be TRBD1 (6 bases). Germline assignment: CDR1 SGHTA and CDR2 FQGNSA. There are 14 residues in the CDR3. Trimming removed 4 bases from V and 11 bases from J, with 20 bases in between. CDR3 in DNA: TGTGCCAGCAGCTCAGACCCACAGGGTGTGAGGGCTTTCTTT. This sequence encodes CASSSDPQGVRAFF.

The rearrangement joins TRBV9 to TRBJ2-1, with 9 bases identical to TRBD1. V gave up 0 bases and J gave up 1 base; unmatched junction bases: 8. Per the germline V gene, CDR1 is SGDLS and CDR2 is YYNGEE. This CDR3 comprises 18 residues. The CDR3: CASSVAPGQGRSYNEQFF. In nucleotides, the CDR3 is TGTGCCAGCAGCGTAGCCCCCGGACAGGGGCGGTCCTACAATGAGCAGTTCTTC.

Remarks on this clonotype: At one end, the junction sequence differs from germline, possibly due to a read error. The V and J genes are TRBV6-2 or TRBV6-3 and TRBJ1-2; no definite D call. Germline CDR1 and CDR2: MNHEY and SVGEGT. This CDR3 has 11 amino acids. CDR3 amino acids: CASSSDYASYF. For the CDR3, the DNA is TGTGCCAGCAGTTCCGATTACGCCTCCTACTTC.

This clonotype has just a few counts. V is TRBV10-3 and J is TRBJ2-3, with D uncertain. The CDR3 runs 14 residues. Germline loops: CDR1 ENHRY, CDR2 SYGVKD. The V end lost 6 bases, the J end lost 2 bases, and 12 bases lay between the germline ends. CDR3 sequence: CAIREREYTDTQYF. The CDR3 coding sequence is TGTGCCATCAGGGAGCGAGAATACACAGATACGCAGTATTTT.

The V and J genes are TRBV5-1 and TRBJ2-5; 9 nucleotides match TRBD1. V shed 5 bases and J 5 bases; nucleotides not matched to a gene: 4. This CDR3 comprises 13 residues. Germline V lookup: CDR1 SGHRS, CDR2 YFSETQ. The CDR3 is CASSSQGAETQYF. DNA for the CDR3: TGCGCCAGCAGTTCACAGGGGGCTGAGACCCAGTACTTC.